This section outlines one TCR beta chain sequence together with its context. What it recognizes is unknown. In TCRdb, the 5' RACE reads were re-called with MiXCR into one record per CDR3 protein. The profile shows about 130,000 distinct CDR3 sequences, under 15% of them singletons. This record comes from a study of early T cells in non-severe SARS-CoV-2 infection. Study context: Bulk RNA from unsorted whole blood was sequenced; chains were unpaired.

Study-wide findings and caveats: The matching step, a VDJdb search, favored anti-spike CD8 responses and missed private and CD4 specificities.

Germline trimming cut 4 bases from V and 0 bases from J; bases unmatched to any gene: 2. The CDR3 runs 14 residues. Germline CDR1 reads SQVTM; CDR2 reads ANQGSEA. Sequences were obtained from whole blood. The chain employs TRBV29-1 and TRBJ2-2, with TRBD2 matching over 7 bases. The sequence was collected from an adult who was a healthcare worker with PCR-confirmed SARS-CoV-2 infection or an uninfected control (not recorded which). The CDR3 loop reads CSVGAGANTGELFF. The CDR3 bases are TGCAGCGTTGGGGCGGGGGCGAACACCGGGGAGCTGTTTTTT.